Described below is a single T cell receptor (beta chain) sequence and its context. Antigen specificity is unknown. This same CDR3 is encoded by further DNA sequences in the sample. This specimen belongs to a study of cytomegalovirus exposure and HLA in healthy donors. On the study more broadly: Earlier findings included some 120 million unique TCR beta sequences obtained from 180 million or so T cells.

The V end lost 2 bases, the J end lost 1 base, and 8 bases lay between the germline ends. This CDR3 region has 14 residues. Germline V CDR1 and CDR2: LNHDA, SQIVND (reference sequence). Study-level findings and limits: An analysis was carried out later, and it reportedly showed fewer N-insertions in an Asian-associated ancestry cluster than the roughly 670-donor mean. It was assumed in the presence/absence analyses that sequencing depth was roughly uniform across donors.

The PCR ran on 60 Vbeta and 13 Jbeta primers. TCRdb's copy holds only in-frame clones and misses some; the assay was immunoSEQ multiplex PCR. Counted here are 150,000 to 200,000 clones, less than 80% occurring once; the ten biggest clones make up around 1.5%. This sequence originates from a man between 18 and 35 years old in good health and CMV-seronegative. This chain joins TRBV19 and TRBJ1-1; D might be TRBD1 (5 bases). The material sequenced was PBMCs. The CDR3 here is CASSIRQGNTEAFF. In nucleotides, the CDR3 is TGTGCCAGTAGTATAAGGCAGGGGAACACTGAAGCTTTCTTT.